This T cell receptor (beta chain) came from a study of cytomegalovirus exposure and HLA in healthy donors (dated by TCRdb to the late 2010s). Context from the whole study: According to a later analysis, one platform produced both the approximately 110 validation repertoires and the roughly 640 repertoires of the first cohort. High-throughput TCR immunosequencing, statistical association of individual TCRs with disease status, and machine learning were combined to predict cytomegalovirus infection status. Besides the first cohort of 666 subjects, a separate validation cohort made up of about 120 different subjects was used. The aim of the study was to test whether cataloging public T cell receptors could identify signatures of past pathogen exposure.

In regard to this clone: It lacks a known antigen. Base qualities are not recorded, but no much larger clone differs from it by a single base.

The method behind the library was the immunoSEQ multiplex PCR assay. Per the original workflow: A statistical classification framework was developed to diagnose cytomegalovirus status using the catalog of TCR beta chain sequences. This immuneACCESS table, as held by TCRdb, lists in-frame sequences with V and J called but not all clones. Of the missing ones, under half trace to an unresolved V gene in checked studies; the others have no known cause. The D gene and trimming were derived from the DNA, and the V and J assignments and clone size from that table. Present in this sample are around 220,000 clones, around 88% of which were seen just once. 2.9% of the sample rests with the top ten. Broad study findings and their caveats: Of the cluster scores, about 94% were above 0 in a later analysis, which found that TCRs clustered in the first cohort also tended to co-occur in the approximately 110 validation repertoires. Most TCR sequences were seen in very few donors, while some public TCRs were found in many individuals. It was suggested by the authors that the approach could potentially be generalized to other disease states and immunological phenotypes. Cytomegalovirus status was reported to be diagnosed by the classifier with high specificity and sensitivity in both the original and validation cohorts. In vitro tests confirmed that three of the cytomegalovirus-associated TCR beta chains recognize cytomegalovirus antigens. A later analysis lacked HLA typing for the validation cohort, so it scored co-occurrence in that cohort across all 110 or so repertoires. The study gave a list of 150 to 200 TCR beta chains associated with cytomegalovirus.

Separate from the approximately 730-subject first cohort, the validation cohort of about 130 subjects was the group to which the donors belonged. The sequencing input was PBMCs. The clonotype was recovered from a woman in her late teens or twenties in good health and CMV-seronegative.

The nucleotide sequence reads as follows: TGTGCCAGCAGTCCTGCCACTTACGAGCAGTACTTC. Its coded protein is CASSPATYEQYF. The chain was built from TRBV6-6 and TRBJ2-7; the D gene remains uncertain. Cut back by 5 bases and 4 bases, the V and J ends lie 9 bases apart. From a lookup of the germline V gene (reference sequence), CDR1 and CDR2 are MNHNY and SVGAGI. The CDR3 numbers 12 residues from cysteine through phenylalanine. Only CDR3 DNA is held: 36 bases, read in frame from base 1.